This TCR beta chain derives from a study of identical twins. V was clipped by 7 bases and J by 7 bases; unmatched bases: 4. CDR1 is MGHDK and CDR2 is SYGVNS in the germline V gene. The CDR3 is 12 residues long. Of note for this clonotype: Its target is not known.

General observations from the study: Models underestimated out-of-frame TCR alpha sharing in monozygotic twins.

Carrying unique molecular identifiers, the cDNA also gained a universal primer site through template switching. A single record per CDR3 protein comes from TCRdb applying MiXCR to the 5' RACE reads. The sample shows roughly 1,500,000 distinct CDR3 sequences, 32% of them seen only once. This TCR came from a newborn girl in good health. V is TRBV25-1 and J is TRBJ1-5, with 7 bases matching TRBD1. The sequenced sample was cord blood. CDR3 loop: CASKGAGQPQHF. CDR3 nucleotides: TGTGCCAGCAAGGGGGCCGGGCAGCCCCAGCATTTT.